This entry lists 5 T cell receptor beta chains sequenced from one sample in a study of blood T cell repertoires in COVID-19. The table came from immunoSEQ multiplex PCR; TCRdb's copy has only in-frame clones and leaves some out. The sample has under 350,000 clones, 85% seen once. Sequencing input: peripheral blood. The receptors come from a human donor in a cohort sampled during active COVID-19.

The rearrangement uses TRBV11-1 and TRBJ1-6; D is unclear. The CDR3 has 16 residues. V lost 5 bases, J lost 7 bases, and 18 bases lay in between. Germline loops: CDR1 SGHAT, CDR2 FQDESV (reference sequence). This CDR3 is CASSAPGSGWNSPLHF. Written as DNA, the CDR3 is TGTGCCAGCAGCGCCCCGGGATCAGGCTGGAATTCACCCCTCCACTTT. Full variable domain (rest looked up from reference TRBV11-1 and TRBJ1-6): EAEVAQSPRYKITEKSQAVAFWCDPISGHATLYWYRQILGQGPELLVQFQDESVVDDSQLPKDRFSAERLKGVDSTLKIQPAELGDSAMYLCASSAPGSGWNSPLHFGNGTRLTVT.

The CDR3 DNA reads as TGTGCCAGCAGCTTAGGAGGTGGTGGGGCCACCATATATTTT. It yields the protein CASSLGGGGATIYF. The chain links TRBV11-2 to TRBJ1-3; D possibly corresponds to TRBD1 (5 bases). This CDR3 region has 14 residues. Germline assignment: CDR1 SGHAT and CDR2 FQNNGV. V shed 1 base and J shed 9 bases, with 13 bases lying between them.

The sample holds many counts of this clone. The rearrangement uses TRBV30 and TRBJ2-2, with a possible D match to TRBD1 (5 bases). V was clipped by 5 bases and J by 6 bases, with 13 bases between them. CDR1 is GTSNPN and CDR2 is SVGIG in the germline V gene (reference sequence). This CDR3 is 13 amino acids long. CDR3 sequence reads: CAWDGRGAGELFF. CDR3 nucleotide sequence: TGTGCCTGGGATGGAAGGGGTGCCGGGGAGCTGTTTTTT.

V usage is TRBV4-1 and J usage is TRBJ2-7; 11 nucleotides match TRBD2. The germline V gene encodes CDR1 MGHRA and CDR2 YSYEKL. This CDR3 region has 15 residues. Unmatched junction bases numbered 4, after V lost 3 bases and J lost 3 bases. In nucleotides, the CDR3 is TGCGCCAGCAGCCAGGAAGGGACTAGCGGCTACGAGCAGTACTTC. Protein sequence: CASSQEGTSGYEQYF.

The chain couples TRBV6-1 to TRBJ1-5; weak D call: TRBD1 (5 bases). The CDR3 is 15 residues long. Deletions cut 3 bases from V and 3 bases from J, with 12 bases between. Germline V lookup: CDR1 MNHNS, CDR2 SASEGT. The chain's CDR3 is CASSDGRVTNQPQHF. The CDR3 DNA reads TGTGCCAGCAGTGATGGCAGGGTGACCAATCAGCCCCAGCATTTT.